This is a list of T cell receptor beta chains from one sample in a study of cytomegalovirus exposure and HLA in healthy donors. Only in-frame clones appear in the TCRdb table, and some are missing; sequencing was by immunoSEQ multiplex PCR. The table has some 150,000 clones, approximately 74% seen once. The specimen sequenced was PBMCs. These receptors were obtained from a man aged 30 to 39 in good health and CMV-seronegative. Both conserved end residues are part of each CDR3. D genes are given only for firm matches. The size of a clone is reported for some rows only, either as once, few or many, or as a class for expanded clones.

j_call v_call clone_size d_call cdr3_length cdr3_aa cdr3_nt
TRBJ1-5 TRBV19 - - 13 CASSELGNQPQHF TGTGCCAGTTCGGAGTTGGGCAATCAGCCCCAGCATTTT
TRBJ1-1 TRBV2 - - 12 CASSVGGRGAFF TGTGCCAGCAGTGTGGGGGGGCGCGGAGCTTTCTTT
TRBJ2-7 TRBV27 few - 14 CASSRSGQSYEQYF TGTGCCAGCAGTAGGTCAGGACAGTCCTACGAGCAGTACTTC
TRBJ2-6 TRBV5-1 - - 15 CASSLDRAGANVLTF TGCGCCAGCAGCTTGGACAGGGCTGGGGCCAACGTCCTGACTTTC
TRBJ1-1 TRBV29-1 - - 14 CSVDFMDRHTEAFF TGCAGCGTTGATTTTATGGACAGACACACTGAAGCTTTCTTT
TRBJ2-7 TRBV29-1 few TRBD1 12 CSAGQSSYEQYF TGCAGCGCGGGACAGTCCTCCTACGAGCAGTACTTC
TRBJ2-7 TRBV2 - TRBD2 15 CASSGAAGGPYEQYF TGTGCCAGCAGTGGGGCGGCGGGGGGGCCCTACGAGCAGTACTTC
TRBJ1-5 TRBV7-8 few - 15 CASTRERGPNQPQHF TGTGCCAGCACTCGAGAAAGAGGTCCCAATCAGCCCCAGCATTTT
TRBJ2-1 TRBV20-1 - - 11 CSASFSAEQFF TGCAGTGCTAGTTTCAGCGCTGAGCAGTTCTTC
TRBJ2-7 TRBV5-4 once - 15 CASSLAGLDSYEQYF TGTGCCAGCAGCTTGGCGGGACTGGACTCCTACGAGCAGTACTTC
TRBJ1-2 TRBV6-6 - TRBD1 13 CASRNDRAFGYTF TGTGCCAGCAGGAACGACAGGGCGTTCGGCTACACCTTC
TRBJ2-1 TRBV7-9 - - 13 CASSLAGGNEQFF TGTGCCAGCAGCTTAGCAGGGGGAAATGAGCAGTTCTTC
TRBJ2-7 TRBV5-1 few TRBD1 11 CASGRGHEQYF TGCGCCAGCGGCAGGGGGCACGAGCAGTACTTC
TRBJ2-2 TRBV4-3 - TRBD2 17 CASSQDYLFGGAGELFF TGCGCCAGCAGCCAAGATTATCTTTTCGGGGGGGCCGGGGAGCTGTTTTTT
TRBJ2-3 TRBV5-1 - TRBD2 16 CASSSSPGLAGPTQYF TGCGCCAGCAGCTCCTCCCCGGGACTAGCGGGTCCTACGCAGTATTTT
TRBJ2-5 TRBV28 - - 14 CASSTTVYQETQYF TGTGCCAGCAGCACGACAGTGTACCAAGAGACCCAGTACTTC
TRBJ2-3 TRBV5-1 - TRBD2 15 CASTRGGSDTDTQYF TGCGCCAGCACTCGGGGGGGCTCCGACACAGATACGCAGTATTTT
TRBJ1-6 TRBV4-2 - - 13 CASSQVLNSPLHF TGTGCCAGCAGCCAAGTACTCAATTCACCCCTCCACTTT
TRBJ1-2 TRBV19 - - 14 CASTQGQSVYGYTF TGTGCCAGTACCCAGGGACAAAGCGTATATGGCTACACCTTC
TRBJ2-3 TRBV11-2 - TRBD2 16 CASSRTSGANTDTQYF TGTGCCAGCAGTCGAACTAGCGGAGCTAACACAGATACGCAGTATTTT
TRBJ1-1 TRBV6-1 - TRBD1 14 CASSAKDRLSEAFF TGTGCCAGCAGTGCCAAGGACAGGCTCAGTGAAGCTTTCTTT
TRBJ2-5 TRBV5-1 - TRBD2 16 CASSLRLAGAQETQYF TGCGCCAGCAGCTTGAGGTTAGCGGGGGCCCAAGAGACCCAGTACTTC
TRBJ2-7 TRBV5-1 - TRBD1 14 CASSLGQGVYEQYF TGCGCCAGCAGCTTGGGACAGGGGGTCTACGAGCAGTACTTC
TRBJ2-3 TRBV5-6 - TRBD2 15 CASSLAASGADTQYF TGTGCCAGCAGCTTGGCGGCTAGCGGGGCAGATACGCAGTATTTT
TRBJ1-6 TRBV19 - TRBD1 16 CASTGLPGQIGSPLHF TGTGCCAGTACCGGATTACCGGGACAGATAGGTTCACCCCTCCACTTT
TRBJ1-2 TRBV20-1 - - 11 CSASRDYGYTF TGCAGTGCTAGCAGGGACTATGGCTACACCTTC
TRBJ2-5 TRBV6-1 - TRBD1 14 CASVSGDRGETQYF TGTGCCAGCGTCTCCGGAGACAGGGGAGAGACCCAGTACTTC
TRBJ2-1 TRBV15 - - 14 CATHRDRIDNEQFF TGTGCCACCCACCGTGACAGAATAGACAATGAGCAGTTCTTC
TRBJ2-1 TRBV7-9 - - 14 CASSPRDSYNEQFF TGTGCCAGCAGCCCCCGGGACTCCTACAATGAGCAGTTCTTC
TRBJ1-5 TRBV19 - TRBD1 15 CASSRRGTGGQPQHF TGTGCCAGTAGTAGAAGGGGAACAGGGGGCCAGCCCCAGCATTTT
TRBJ1-2 TRBV19 - TRBD1 14 CASSTQGQNYGYTF TGTGCCAGTAGTACACAGGGACAGAACTATGGCTACACCTTC
TRBJ2-5 TRBV6-5 few TRBD1 15 CASSLTRTGRETQYF TGTGCCAGCAGTTTAACTCGGACAGGGCGGGAGACCCAGTACTTC
TRBJ2-7 TRBV7-9 - - 15 CASSSAQQGYHEQYF TGTGCCAGCAGCTCGGCCCAACAGGGTTACCACGAGCAGTACTTC
TRBJ2-5 TRBV5-1 - - 15 CASSLTRGQQETQYF TGCGCCAGCAGCTTGACTAGGGGACAACAAGAGACCCAGTACTTC
TRBJ2-7 TRBV28 - - 16 CASSPAGDRGSYEQYF TGTGCCAGCAGCCCAGCAGGGGATCGAGGTAGTTACGAGCAGTACTTC
TRBJ1-3 TRBV28 - - 15 CASKWRVGSGNTIYF TGTGCCAGCAAATGGAGGGTCGGCTCTGGAAACACCATATATTTT
TRBJ2-2 TRBV7-7 once TRBD2 16 CASSLGVAGNTGELFF TGTGCCAGCAGCTTAGGGGTAGCGGGGAACACCGGGGAGCTGTTTTTT
TRBJ2-7 TRBV9 - TRBD1 16 CASSVAPTGGTYEQYF TGTGCCAGCAGCGTAGCCCCCACAGGGGGAACCTACGAGCAGTACTTC
TRBJ2-3 TRBV27 - - 13 CASSLNRGDTQYF TGTGCCAGCAGTTTAAACCGCGGGGATACGCAGTATTTT
TRBJ2-7 TRBV28 - - 14 CASSFDLTGYEQYF TGTGCCAGCAGTTTTGATCTCACAGGGTACGAGCAGTACTTC
TRBJ2-1 TRBV20-1 - TRBD2 11 CSAHRGDEQFF TGCAGTGCTCATCGGGGGGACGAGCAGTTCTTC
TRBJ2-3 TRBV7-9 - TRBD2 15 CASSSTSGITDTQYF TGTGCCAGCAGCTCGACTAGCGGGATCACAGATACGCAGTATTTT
TRBJ2-7 TRBV2 - TRBD1 14 CASSYGQGAWEQYF TGTGCCAGCAGTTACGGACAGGGGGCATGGGAGCAGTACTTC
TRBJ2-7 TRBV6-5 once TRBD1 15 CASSLDRGGSGEQYF TGTGCCAGCAGCCTAGACAGGGGGGGGTCTGGCGAGCAGTACTTC
TRBJ2-2 TRBV19 - TRBD2 16 CASSILAGANTGELFF TGTGCCAGTAGTATACTCGCGGGGGCGAACACCGGGGAGCTGTTTTTT
TRBJ1-1 TRBV28 - - 16 CASSLRGKGTNTEAFF TGTGCCAGCAGTTTACGGGGGAAGGGAACGAACACTGAAGCTTTCTTT
TRBJ2-2 TRBV4-2 few TRBD2 15 CASSQETSLVGELFF TGTGCCAGCAGCCAAGAGACTAGCTTGGTCGGGGAGCTGTTTTTT
TRBJ2-3 TRBV4-3 few - 13 CASSPGPADTQYF TGCGCCAGCAGCCCTGGGCCCGCAGATACGCAGTATTTT
TRBJ1-2 TRBV5-5 - TRBD1 17 CASSLGTGGVRDYGYTF TGTGCCAGCAGCTTGGGGACAGGGGGCGTAAGGGACTATGGCTACACCTTC
TRBJ1-5 TRBV2 once TRBD1 16 CASSEVTGQGDQPQHF TGTGCCAGCAGTGAAGTTACAGGACAGGGCGATCAGCCCCAGCATTTT
TRBJ1-4 TRBV6-6 - - 15 CASSLSGNTNEKLFF TGTGCCAGCAGTCTCTCAGGGAATACTAATGAAAAACTGTTTTTT
TRBJ2-1 TRBV18 - - 13 CASSPPDSNEQFF TGTGCCAGCTCACCTCCGGACAGCAATGAGCAGTTCTTC
TRBJ1-6 TRBV19 once TRBD1 16 CASSISGQGYNSPLHF TGTGCCAGTAGTATATCAGGACAGGGGTATAATTCACCCCTCCACTTT
TRBJ2-2 TRBV2 - - 13 CASRGSATGELFF TGTGCCAGCAGGGGGAGCGCCACCGGGGAGCTGTTTTTT
TRBJ2-7 TRBV4-2 - - 12 CASSQSGYEQYF TGTGCCAGCAGCCAATCAGGCTACGAGCAGTACTTC